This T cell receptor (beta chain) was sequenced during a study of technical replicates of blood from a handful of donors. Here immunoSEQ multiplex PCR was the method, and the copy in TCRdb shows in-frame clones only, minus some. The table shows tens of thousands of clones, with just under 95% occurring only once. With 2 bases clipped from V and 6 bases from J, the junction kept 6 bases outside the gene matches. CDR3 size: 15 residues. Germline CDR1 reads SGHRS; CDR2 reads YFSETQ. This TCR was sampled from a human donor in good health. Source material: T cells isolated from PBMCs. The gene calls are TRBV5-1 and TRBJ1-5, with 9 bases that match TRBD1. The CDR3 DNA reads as TGCGCCAGCAGCTTACAGGGGGCCCCGGGTCAGCCCCAGCATTTT. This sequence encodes CASSLQGAPGQPQHF.